This T cell receptor beta chain was identified in a study of a mutant IDH1 vaccine in newly diagnosed glioma. Study details: Vaccine administration was initiated 4-6 weeks following radiotherapy alone, or with temozolomide cycles. Prior therapy was radiotherapy, temozolomide, or both; most received both.

A note on this clone: Antigen: not known.

The study's findings and limits: Variations in leading peripheral T cell clonotypes appeared to have no connection with pseudoprogression.

Only in-frame clones appear in the TCRdb table, and some are missing; sequencing was by immunoSEQ multiplex PCR. Among fewer than 70,000 clones listed, roughly 80% were seen once. Looked up from germline, CDR1 is LNHNV and CDR2 is YYDKDF (reference sequence). There are 17 residues in the CDR3. V shed 0 bases and J shed 1 base, with 13 bases lying between them. The time point here: week 47, end of study. Doses of 300 ug of mutant IDH1 20-mer peptide were given with topical imiquimod. The TCR comes from a man under 40 with glioma. Here the sequenced sample was PBMCs, taken from a glioma patient whose treatment included an IDH1 peptide vaccine. The genes are TRBV15 and TRBJ1-3, with D hard to call. CDR3 protein: CATSRDIKRFSGNTIYF. The CDR3 nucleotides are TGTGCCACCAGCAGAGATATAAAGAGGTTTTCTGGAAACACCATATATTTT.